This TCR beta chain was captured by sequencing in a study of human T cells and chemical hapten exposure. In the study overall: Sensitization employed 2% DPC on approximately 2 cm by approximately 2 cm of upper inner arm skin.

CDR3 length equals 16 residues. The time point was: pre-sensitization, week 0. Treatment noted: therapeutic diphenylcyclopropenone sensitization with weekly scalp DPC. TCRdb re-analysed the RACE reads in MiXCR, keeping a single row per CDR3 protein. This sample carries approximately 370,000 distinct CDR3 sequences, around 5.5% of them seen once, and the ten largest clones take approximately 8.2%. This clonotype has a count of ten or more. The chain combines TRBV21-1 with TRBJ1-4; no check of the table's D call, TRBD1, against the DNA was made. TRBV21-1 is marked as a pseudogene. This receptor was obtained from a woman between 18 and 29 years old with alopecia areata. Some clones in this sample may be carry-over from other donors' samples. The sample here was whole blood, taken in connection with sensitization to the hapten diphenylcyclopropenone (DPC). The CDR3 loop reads CASSLLRGQDNEKLFF. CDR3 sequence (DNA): TGTGCCAGCAGCCTACTACGTGGACAGGATAATGAAAAACTGTTTTTT.